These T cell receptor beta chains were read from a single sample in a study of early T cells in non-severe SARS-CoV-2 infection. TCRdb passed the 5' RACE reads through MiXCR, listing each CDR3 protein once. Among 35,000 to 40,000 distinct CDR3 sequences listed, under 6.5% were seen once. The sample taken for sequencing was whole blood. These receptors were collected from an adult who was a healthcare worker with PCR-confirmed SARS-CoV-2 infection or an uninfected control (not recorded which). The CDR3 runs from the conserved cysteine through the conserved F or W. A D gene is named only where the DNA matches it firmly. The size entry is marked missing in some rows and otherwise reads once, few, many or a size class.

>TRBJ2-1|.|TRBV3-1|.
TGTGCCAGCAGCCAAGGTACTACCGGTGAGCAGTTCTTC
CASSQGTTGEQFF
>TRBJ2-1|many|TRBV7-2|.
TGTGCCAGCAGCGAAGACCGCTCCTACAATGAGCAGTTCTTC
CASSEDRSYNEQFF
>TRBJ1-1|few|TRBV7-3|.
TGTGCCAGCAGCTCATCAGGGGAGGTTGCTGAAGCTTTCTTT
CASSSSGEVAEAFF
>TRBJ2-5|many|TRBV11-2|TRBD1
TGTGCCAGCAGCTTAACGGGGACAGGCGCAGAGACCCAGTACTTC
CASSLTGTGAETQYF
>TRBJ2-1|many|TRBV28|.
TGTGCCAGCAGTCTCCGGCATTGGAGGAATGAGCAGTTCTTC
CASSLRHWRNEQFF
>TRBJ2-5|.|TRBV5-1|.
TGCGCCAGCAGCTTGGCGGGACTCTCAGGGGAGACCCAGTACTTC
CASSLAGLSGETQYF
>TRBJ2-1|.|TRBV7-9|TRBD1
TGTGCCAGCAGCATCCGACAGGGGACCTACAATGAGCAGTTCTTC
CASSIRQGTYNEQFF
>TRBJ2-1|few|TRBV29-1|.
TGCAGCGTTCGTCAAAATATATACAATGAGCAGTTCTTC
CSVRQNIYNEQFF
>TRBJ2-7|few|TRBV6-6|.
TGTGCCAGCAGTCCCTTGGGTTTCGCAGGGGATCACGAGCAGTACTTC
CASSPLGFAGDHEQYF
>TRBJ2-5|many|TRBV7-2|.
TGTGCCAGCAGCCGAGTAGGAACGGGGGGCCTAAAAGAGACCCAGTACTTC
CASSRVGTGGLKETQYF
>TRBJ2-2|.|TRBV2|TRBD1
TGTGCCAGCAGCACAGGGGACGCCGGGGAGCTGTTTTTT
CASSTGDAGELFF
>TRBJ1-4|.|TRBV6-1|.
TGTGCCAGCAGTGCTCGACTGAAGGGCCCTACAACTAATGAAAAACTGTTTTTT
CASSARLKGPTTNEKLFF
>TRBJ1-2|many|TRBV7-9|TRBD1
TGTGCCAGCAGCTTAGGACAGGGGATTAGCTATGGCTACACCTTC
CASSLGQGISYGYTF
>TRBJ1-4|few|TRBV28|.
TGTGCCAGCAGTTATGGGAATGGTGAAAAACTGTTTTTT
CASSYGNGEKLFF
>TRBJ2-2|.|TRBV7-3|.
TGTGCCAGCAGCTTAACGCCCCTCCGCGTGGGGGGCACCGGGGAGCTGTTTTTT
CASSLTPLRVGGTGELFF
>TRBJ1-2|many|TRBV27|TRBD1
TGTGCCAGCAGTTTTGGACAGGGCAGCTATGGCTACACCTTC
CASSFGQGSYGYTF
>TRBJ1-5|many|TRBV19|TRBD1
TGTGCCAGTAGTCCGCCTCGGACAGGGAAACCTTTAAGCAATCAGCCCCAGCATTTT
CASSPPRTGKPLSNQPQHF
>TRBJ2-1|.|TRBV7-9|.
TGTGCCAGCAGCGGTCAGGCGGGACTCTACAATGAGCAGTTCTTC
CASSGQAGLYNEQFF
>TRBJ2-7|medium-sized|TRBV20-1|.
TGCAGTGCTAGACAAGCATACGAGCAGTACTTC
CSARQAYEQYF
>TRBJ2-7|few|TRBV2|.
TGTGCCAGCAGGGCAGGGGAAATTATGGGGAACTACGAGCAGTACTTC
CASRAGEIMGNYEQYF
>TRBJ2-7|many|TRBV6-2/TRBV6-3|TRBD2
TGTGCCAGCAGCCTCAGCGGGAGAACTTACCACGAGCAGTACTTC
CASSLSGRTYHEQYF
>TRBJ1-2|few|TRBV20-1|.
TGCAGTGCTAGAGGTGCGAGGGACTATGGCTACACCTTC
CSARGARDYGYTF
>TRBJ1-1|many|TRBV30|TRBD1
TGTGCCTGGAGGGACGGACAGGGCTCGACTGAAGCTTTCTTT
CAWRDGQGSTEAFF
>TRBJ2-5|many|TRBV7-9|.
TGTGCCAGCAGCTCCGGGGCAGGGGCTCATGAGACCCAGTACTTC
CASSSGAGAHETQYF
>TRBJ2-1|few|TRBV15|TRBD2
TGTGCCATCTCGGGACTAGCGGCCGGGGAGAATGAGCAGTTCTTC
CAISGLAAGENEQFF
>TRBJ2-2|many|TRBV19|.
TGTGCCAGTAGGGGTACCGGGGAGCTGTTTTTT
CASRGTGELFF
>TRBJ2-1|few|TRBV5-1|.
TGCGCCAGCAGCCCTACTAAAGGGGTGAATGAGCAGTTCTTC
CASSPTKGVNEQFF
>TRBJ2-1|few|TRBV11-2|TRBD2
TGTGCCAGCAGCTCGCTTGGGGGTAGCGGGAGGGCCAATGAGCAGTTCTTC
CASSSLGGSGRANEQFF
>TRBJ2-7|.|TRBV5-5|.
TGTGCCAGCAGCTTGGCGGTTCAAGGGGAAACCTACGAGCAGTACTTC
CASSLAVQGETYEQYF
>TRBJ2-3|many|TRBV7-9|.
TGTGCCAGCAGCTTTCGGGGGCGCACAGATACGCAGTATTTT
CASSFRGRTDTQYF
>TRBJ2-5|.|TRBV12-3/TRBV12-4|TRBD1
TGTGCCAGCAGCTCTTCGACAGGGGGGATAAAAGAGACCCAGTACTTC
CASSSSTGGIKETQYF
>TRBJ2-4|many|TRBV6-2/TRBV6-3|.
TGTGCCAGCGGGAAAGGGGTTTCCAAAAACATTCAGTACTTC
CASGKGVSKNIQYF
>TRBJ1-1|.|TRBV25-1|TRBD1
TGTGCCAGTAGACAGGGGGCGTACACTGAAGCTTTCTTT
CASRQGAYTEAFF
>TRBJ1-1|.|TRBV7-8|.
TGTGCCAGCAGCTTGTGGACTCTCTTTGGGGACACTGAAGCTTTCTTT
CASSLWTLFGDTEAFF
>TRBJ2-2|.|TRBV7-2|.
TGTGCCAGCAGTCCAGGGGGGCTAATCGCCACCGGGGAGCTGTTTTTT
CASSPGGLIATGELFF
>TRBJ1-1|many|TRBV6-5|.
TGTGCCAGCAGTTACTCCGGACGGTTAGAAGCTTTCTTT
CASSYSGRLEAFF
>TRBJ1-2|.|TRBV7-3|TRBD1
TGTGCCAGCAGCCCCGGGACAGGGGGCCTTGGCTACACCTTC
CASSPGTGGLGYTF
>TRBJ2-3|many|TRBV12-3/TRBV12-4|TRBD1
TGTGCCAGCGTCCCACACAGGGGTGGCGCAGATACGCAGTATTTT
CASVPHRGGADTQYF
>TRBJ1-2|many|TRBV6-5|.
TGTGCCAGCAGTCGCGAAGGCTACACCTTC
CASSREGYTF
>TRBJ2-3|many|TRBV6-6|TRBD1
TGTGCCAGTCATCCGGGACAGGCGAACACAGATACGCAGTATTTT
CASHPGQANTDTQYF
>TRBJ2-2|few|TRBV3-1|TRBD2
TGTGCCAGCAGCCAAGATTACCTAGCGGGAGGTACCGGGGAGCTGTTTTTT
CASSQDYLAGGTGELFF
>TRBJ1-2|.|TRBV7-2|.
TGTGCCAGCAGCTTAGGAAAGCTTAACTATGGCTACACCTTC
CASSLGKLNYGYTF
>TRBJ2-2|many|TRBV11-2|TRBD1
TGTGCCAGCAGCCAAGAACGGACAGGGGTTACCGGGGAGCTGTTTTTT
CASSQERTGVTGELFF
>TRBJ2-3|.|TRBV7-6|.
TGTGCCAGCAGCTTAGGGCTCGGCGGTAGCACAGATACGCAGTATTTT
CASSLGLGGSTDTQYF
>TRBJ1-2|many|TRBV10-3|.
TGTGCCATCAGTGAGTCGGAGGTTCCCAACTATGGCTACACCTTC
CAISESEVPNYGYTF
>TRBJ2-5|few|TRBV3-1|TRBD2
TGTGCCAGCAGCCTACAGCCCGGGCGGGGGGGCCATGAGACCCAGTACTTC
CASSLQPGRGGHETQYF
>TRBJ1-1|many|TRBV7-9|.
TGTGCCAGCAGCTTTTCGGGCGCTCGCACTGAAGCTTTCTTT
CASSFSGARTEAFF
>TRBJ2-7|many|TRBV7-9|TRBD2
TGTGCCAGCAGCTCCACCCTAAGCGGGAGGGTGTACGAGCAGTACTTC
CASSSTLSGRVYEQYF
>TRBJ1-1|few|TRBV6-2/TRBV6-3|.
TGTGCCAGCATCAAGGGACAACCGAACACTGAAGCTTTCTTT
CASIKGQPNTEAFF
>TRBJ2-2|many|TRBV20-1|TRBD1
TGCAGTGCTAGAGTCAGACAGGGGCGGACCGGGGAGCTGTTTTTT
CSARVRQGRTGELFF
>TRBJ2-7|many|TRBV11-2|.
TGTGCCAGCAGCTTCTCAGACAGGAACTACGAGCAGTACTTC
CASSFSDRNYEQYF
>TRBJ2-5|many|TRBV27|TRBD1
TGTGCCAGCAGTTTATCGATGGACAGGGGCCCCCAGGACTTC
CASSLSMDRGPQDF
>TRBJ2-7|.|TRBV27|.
TGTGCCAGCAGCCCGACCGGCGGCACAGGTACAGGGTTCGTCCCTTACGAGCAGTACTTC
CASSPTGGTGTGFVPYEQYF
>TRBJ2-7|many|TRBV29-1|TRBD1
TGCAGCGTCCGACAGGGGGGCACCTACGAGCAGTACTTC
CSVRQGGTYEQYF